These T cell receptor beta chains were read from a single sample in a study of siplizumab effects on memory and regulatory T cells. Sequencing used immunoSEQ multiplex PCR; TCRdb keeps in-frame clones, though not all of them. The sample includes approximately 70,000 clones, about 90% of them seen just once. Sequenced input: CD8+ T cells sorted from blood. These receptors were obtained from a human donor in good health. Each CDR3 is given with its conserved first and last residue.

v_gene: TRBV29-1
j_gene: TRBJ2-7
CDR3aa: CSVETPGSSYEQYF

v_gene: TRBV7-9
j_gene: TRBJ2-7
CDR3aa: CASSVSRTEISYEQYF

v_gene: TRBV27
j_gene: TRBJ2-1
CDR3aa: CASSLRLYNEQFF

v_gene: TRBV15
j_gene: TRBJ1-1
CDR3aa: CATSPDRGTEAFF

v_gene: TRBV7-9
j_gene: TRBJ2-5
CDR3aa: CASSFRTEQETQYF

v_gene: TRBV5-6
j_gene: TRBJ1-2
CDR3aa: CASSSRLDFYGYTF

v_gene: TRBV19
j_gene: TRBJ2-2
CDR3aa: CASSIGEIRYTGELFF

v_gene: TRBV2
j_gene: TRBJ2-7
CDR3aa: CASSELSIGGSYEQYF

v_gene: TRBV27
j_gene: TRBJ1-5
CDR3aa: CASSPGTGGNQPQHF

v_gene: TRBV7-6
j_gene: TRBJ1-5
CDR3aa: CASSLSGYSNQPQHF

v_gene: TRBV28
j_gene: TRBJ1-5
CDR3aa: CASSPGTGNQPQHF

v_gene: TRBV4-1
j_gene: TRBJ1-2
CDR3aa: CASSPGAGPEGYTF

v_gene: TRBV19
j_gene: TRBJ2-7
CDR3aa: CASSIQDSSSYEQYF

v_gene: TRBV9
j_gene: TRBJ2-7
CDR3aa: CASSPASGLGYEQYF

v_gene: TRBV29-1
j_gene: TRBJ2-3
CDR3aa: CSVRTSVEDTQYF

v_gene: TRBV27
j_gene: TRBJ2-7
CDR3aa: CASSFYSGSYEQYF

v_gene: TRBV27
j_gene: TRBJ2-7
CDR3aa: CASSDLQGAHYEQYF

v_gene: TRBV7-9
j_gene: TRBJ2-2
CDR3aa: CASSQQGAGTGELFF

v_gene: TRBV2
j_gene: TRBJ1-5
CDR3aa: CASSEALGAREFNQPQHF

v_gene: TRBV30
j_gene: TRBJ2-4
CDR3aa: CAWSSPHTSLGDGNIQYF

v_gene: TRBV19
j_gene: TRBJ2-1
CDR3aa: CASSISPSAGGNEQFF

v_gene: TRBV27
j_gene: TRBJ2-1
CDR3aa: CASSFGTLINEQFF

v_gene: TRBV30
j_gene: TRBJ2-3
CDR3aa: CASQRGGATDTQYF

v_gene: TRBV7-9
j_gene: TRBJ2-3
CDR3aa: CASSLGQGEQADTQYF

v_gene: TRBV14
j_gene: TRBJ1-2
CDR3aa: CASSQVDRINYGYTF

v_gene: TRBV10-1
j_gene: TRBJ1-5
CDR3aa: CANYRGQGNQPQHF

v_gene: TRBV27
j_gene: TRBJ1-2
CDR3aa: CASSPLGSGGYTF